A single sample is the source of the 26 T cell receptor beta chains below, sequenced in a study of blood T cells in healthy people across ages. A second PCR of about 7 to 11 cycles used a sample-barcoded 5' primer and a J-beta primer mix. One entry per CDR3 protein results from TCRdb running MiXCR on the 5' RACE reads. This repertoire shows approximately 670,000 distinct CDR3 sequences, about 43% found once; its top ten account for approximately 31%. Sequencing was performed on blood. The receptors stem from a man older than 75 in good health.

V usage is TRBV2 and J usage is TRBJ1-2; a weak D match, TRBD1 (5 bases). Trimming removed 4 bases at V and 2 bases at J, with 5 bases between. This CDR3 region has 12 residues. Germline V gene sequence: CDR1 SNHLY, CDR2 FYNNEI. The CDR3, as DNA: TGTGCCAGCAGTGGACAGAACTATGGCTACACCTTC. Its translation: CASSGQNYGYTF.

There are a few counts of this clonotype. The chain recombines TRBV5-1 with TRBJ2-5, with 7 positions matching TRBD2. The DNA end is more similar to TRBJ2-7, so the J call may be wrong. The CDR3 is made up of 14 amino acids. The V gene's germline CDR1 is SGHRS and CDR2 YFSETQ. DNA for the CDR3: TGCGCCAGCAGCTCTCACCTCGGGGGGTACGAGCAGTACTTC. Its translation: CASSSHLGGYEQYF.

This rearrangement joins TRBV2 to TRBJ2-3, with 10 bases that match TRBD2. After removal of 0 bases from V and 2 bases from J, the junction contained 5 bases not matched to a gene. CDR1 and CDR2 (germline): SNHLY, FYNNEI. The CDR3 length is 17 residues. In DNA form, the CDR3 reads TGTGCCAGCAGTGAAGCCACACTAGCGGGACCCACAGATACGCAGTATTTT. As protein: CASSEATLAGPTDTQYF.

This clonotype was seen repeatedly, ten times or more. This sequence joins TRBV2 and TRBJ1-5; D call uncertain. The CDR3 runs to 14 residues. Germline CDR1 is SNHLY and CDR2 is FYNNEI. Trimming took off 5 bases at V and 4 bases at J, with 12 bases between the two ends. The CDR3 nucleotides read TGTGCCAGCAGTTTCGACTGGGATAATCAGCCCCAGCATTTT. Translation: CASSFDWDNQPQHF. Based on the CDR3 plus reference TRBV2 and TRBJ1-5, the full variable domain is EPEVTQTPSHQVTQMGQEVILRCVPISNHLYFYWYRQILGQKVEFLVSFYNNEISEKSEIFDDQFSVERPDGSNFTLKIRSTKLEDSAMYFCASSFDWDNQPQHFGDGTRLSIL.

This clonotype was seen a few times. The rearrangement joins TRBV7-6 to TRBJ2-5; the match to TRBD2 covers 9 bases. The CDR3 contains 14 residues. V gave up 5 bases and J gave up 5 bases; unmatched junction bases: 6. Germline-derived CDR1 and CDR2 are SGHVS and FNYEAQ. DNA of the CDR3: TGTGCCAGCAGCCATAGCGGGAGCGGGGAGACCCAGTACTTC. It is translated as CASSHSGSGETQYF. The whole variable domain, remainder taken from reference TRBV7-6 and TRBJ2-5, is GAGVSQSPRYKVTKRGQDVALRCDPISGHVSLYWYRQALGQGPEFLTYFNYEAQQDKSGLPNDRFSAERPEGSISTLTIQRTEQRDSAMYRCASSHSGSGETQYFGPGTRLLVL.

V usage is TRBV7-3 and J usage is TRBJ1-2; D unresolved. Trimming stripped 5 bases from V and 8 bases from J, with 12 bases between. CDR1 is SGHTA, CDR2 FQGTGA, per germline. CDR3 size: 12 residues. The CDR3 loop is CASSGDVGGYTF. The CDR3 DNA reads TGTGCCAGCAGCGGCGACGTTGGAGGCTACACCTTC.

The chain employs TRBV6-5 and TRBJ2-3; 12 bases match TRBD2. Germline CDR1 MNHEY, CDR2 SVGAGI. Trimming at V came to 3 bases and at J to 0 bases, leaving 7 bases not matched to a gene. The CDR3 contains 18 residues. The CDR3 region has the DNA TGTGCCAGCAGTTATTCACTAGCGGGGGGCGGTAGCACAGATACGCAGTATTTT. Protein product: CASSYSLAGGGSTDTQYF.

This clonotype was found once. This chain links TRBV20-1 with TRBJ2-3; 8 bases are a match to TRBD2. Looked up from germline, CDR1 is DFQATT and CDR2 is SNEGSKA (reference sequence). Trimming cost V 4 bases and J 0 bases; bases outside gene matches: 9. The CDR3 has 16 amino acids. As DNA, the CDR3 is TGCAGTGCTAATTATCCTAGCGGGTCGAGCACAGATACGCAGTATTTT. As protein: CSANYPSGSSTDTQYF.

This clonotype has a handful of counts. The gene calls are TRBV5-1 and TRBJ1-2; maybe TRBD1 (5 bases). The CDR3 totals 14 residues. Germline V gene sequence: CDR1 SGHRS, CDR2 YFSETQ. The ends were cut back, 0 bases at V and 3 bases at J, with 9 bases in the middle. The CDR3 bases are TGCGCCAGCAGCTTGGGAGGGGTGGACTATGGCTACACCTTC. It specifies CASSLGGVDYGYTF.

Points on this clonotype: A much larger clone lies a single base off, so this may be a read error. The chain joins TRBV3-1 to TRBJ1-2; 7 bases align to TRBD1. Germline V gene sequence: CDR1 LGHDT, CDR2 YNNKEL (reference sequence). CDR3 length: 16 residues. In nucleotides, the CDR3 is TGTGCCAGCAGCCAAGCTTTAGGGACAGCGATATATGACTACACCTTC. Residues: CASSQALGTAIYDYTF.

This clonotype was counted a few times. V usage is TRBV25-1 and J usage is TRBJ2-7, with 7 bases matching TRBD1. This CDR3 contains 14 residues. CDR1 is MGHDK and CDR2 is SYGVNS in the germline V gene. The V gene end was trimmed by 6 bases and the J gene end by 7 bases; junction bases not matched to a gene: 12. This CDR3 reads CASSDREHYNEQYF. For the CDR3, the DNA is TGTGCCAGCAGCGACAGGGAGCATTACAATGAGCAGTACTTC.

This chain links TRBV5-1 with TRBJ2-3; the match to TRBD2 covers 16 bases. The germline CDR1 and CDR2 sequences are SGHRS and YFSETQ. This CDR3 spans 19 amino acids. V was clipped by 4 bases and J by 4 bases; unmatched bases: 12. CDR3 nucleotides: TGCGCCAGCAGCGCGGGACTAGCGGGGGGGAAGATTTGGGCAGATACGCAGTATTTT. This translates into CASSAGLAGGKIWADTQYF.

To note about this clonotype: One end of the junction is discordant with germline, which a read error may explain. The chain couples TRBV6-2 or TRBV6-3 to TRBJ1-1; D ambiguous. The V gene's germline CDR1 is MNHEY and CDR2 SVGEGT. The CDR3 contains 15 residues. The CDR3 sequence: CASSDRVPMNTGAFF. The CDR3 coding sequence is TGTGCCAGCAGCGATCGAGTACCTATGAACACTGGAGCTTTCTTT.

The chain is built from TRBV5-1 and TRBJ2-5, with 7 bases that match TRBD1. The CDR3 is 17 residues long. Germline CDR1 reads SGHRS; CDR2 reads YFSETQ. After removal of 0 bases from V and 11 bases from J, the junction contained 19 bases not matched to a gene. Written as DNA, the CDR3 is TGCGCCAGCAGCTTGGACCCAGGGGGAGCCTCCTACAATGAGCAGTACTTC. It yields the protein CASSLDPGGASYNEQYF.

V gene TRBV28 combines with J gene TRBJ1-1; D uncertain. This CDR3 has 16 residues. Trimming stripped 3 bases from V and 1 base from J, with 15 bases between. Per the germline V gene, CDR1 is MDHEN and CDR2 is SYDVKM. CDR3 protein: CASSLFGLTANTEAFF. Written as DNA, the CDR3 is TGTGCCAGCAGTTTGTTCGGGTTAACGGCGAACACTGAAGCTTTCTTT.

In regard to this clonotype: A junction end diverges from the germline sequence, so it may reflect a read error. The chain employs TRBV6-6 and TRBJ2-3; 8 bases agree with TRBD2. CDR3 size: 15 residues. Germline V gene sequence: CDR1 MNHNY, CDR2 SVGAGI (reference sequence). CDR3 DNA sequence: TGTGCCAGCAGTCAGCAGGGACTAGTCCTCGATACGCGGTATTTT. It encodes CASSQQGLVLDTRYF.

The chain links TRBV7-9 to TRBJ2-7; D uncertain. The V and J ends lost 3 bases and 7 bases respectively, with 7 bases between them. This CDR3 contains 11 residues. Germline CDR1 is SEHNR and CDR2 is FQNEAQ (reference sequence). The CDR3 here is CASSFEWEQYF. CDR3 nucleotides: TGTGCCAGCAGCTTCGAGTGGGAGCAGTACTTC. The full variable domain, its missing parts supplied by reference TRBV7-9 and TRBJ2-7, is DTGVSQNPRHKITKRGQNVTFRCDPISEHNRLYWYRQTLGQGPEFLTYFQNEAQLEKSRLLSDRFSAERPKGSFSTLEIQRTEQGDSAMYLCASSFEWEQYFGPGTRLTVT.

The chain carries TRBV13 and TRBJ2-3, with 9 bases identical to TRBD2. V gave up 8 bases and J gave up 11 bases; unmatched junction bases: 20. Germline V CDR1 and CDR2: PRHDT, FYEKMQ (reference sequence). The CDR3 consists of 16 residues. The chain's CDR3 is CASSSWVSGRREMQYF. The CDR3, as DNA: TGTGCCAGCTCCTCCTGGGTTAGCGGGAGACGGGAGATGCAGTATTTT.

The table lists this clonotype with many counts. This chain joins TRBV20-1 and TRBJ2-3, with D tentatively TRBD2 (6 bases). CDR3 size: 11 residues. V was trimmed by 3 bases and J by 5 bases, leaving 6 bases between them. Looked up from germline, CDR1 is DFQATT and CDR2 is SNEGSKA (reference sequence). DNA for the CDR3: TGCAGTGCTAGGGGGGGAGATACGCAGTATTTT. Translation: CSARGGDTQYF.

V is TRBV29-1 and J is TRBJ2-1, with unresolved D. Trimming took 6 bases from V and 0 from J, leaving 15 bases between them. Germline lookup yields CDR1 SQVTM and CDR2 ANQGSEA. This CDR3 has 15 residues. In nucleotides, the CDR3 is TGCAGCGTAGGTCCTGGGCGCTACTCCTACAATGAGCAGTTCTTC. This encodes CSVGPGRYSYNEQFF.

This clonotype was observed a single time. V usage is TRBV6-2 or TRBV6-3 and J usage is TRBJ1-5; 8 bases agree with TRBD1. Trimming took 5 bases from V and 9 from J; bases not matched to a gene: 3. Per the germline V gene, CDR1 is MNHEY and CDR2 is SVGEGT. The CDR3 contains 12 residues. The CDR3 is CASSPDRGPQHF. Here the CDR3 DNA reads TGTGCCAGCAGTCCCGACAGGGGGCCCCAGCATTTT.

The gene calls are TRBV28 and TRBJ1-6, with TRBD1 identical over 7 bases. Germline V gene lookup returns CDR1 MDHEN and CDR2 SYDVKM. The CDR3 totals 15 residues. With V trimmed by 4 bases and J by 10 bases, 10 bases remained unmatched. CDR3 bases: TGTGCCAGCAGTTCAAGACAGGGATCTACCTCACCCCTCCACTTT. Its protein product is CASSSRQGSTSPLHF.

The chain has TRBV29-1 and TRBJ1-2; perhaps TRBD1 as D (6 bases). Germline V CDR1 and CDR2: SQVTM, ANQGSEA. Trimming removed 7 bases at V and 4 bases at J, with 13 bases between. The CDR3 is 12 residues long. The CDR3 here is CSAGAGTYGYTF. DNA for the CDR3: TGCAGCGCGGGGGCAGGTACCTATGGCTACACCTTC. Full variable domain (remainder filled in from reference TRBV29-1 and TRBJ1-2): SAVISQKPSRDICQRGTSLTIQCQVDSQVTMMFWYRQQPGQSLTLIATANQGSEATYESGFVIDKFPISRPNLTFSTLTVSNMSPEDSSIYLCSAGAGTYGYTFGSGTRLTVV.

This clonotype was seen at least ten times. The CDR3 nucleotides are TGTGCCAGCAGCGCTGCAGGGGGTCTGGATTCACCCCTCCACTTT. Translating gives CASSAAGGLDSPLHF. The V call is TRBV9, the J call TRBJ1-6, with 7 bases matching TRBD1. Germline CDR1 SGDLS, CDR2 YYNGEE. Trimming took 3 bases from V and 8 from J; bases not matched to a gene: 8. The CDR3 has 15 residues.

As regards this clonotype: A much larger clone lies a single base off, so this may be a read error. The chain couples TRBV20-1 to TRBJ2-3; possibly TRBD2 for D (6 bases). V lost 6 bases and J 5 bases, leaving 21 bases between the germline ends. The CDR3 extends over 15 amino acids. The V gene's germline CDR1 is DFQATT and CDR2 SNEGSKA (reference sequence). CDR3 loop: CSANFRRGAGDTQYF. The CDR3 DNA is TGCAGTGCCAACTTCAGGCGGGGAGCGGGAGATACGCAGTATTTT.

The chain combines TRBV7-2 with TRBJ1-2; 8 bases match TRBD1. With V trimmed by 8 bases and J by 2 bases, 1 base remained unmatched. The CDR3 extends over 12 amino acids. Germline V gene sequence: CDR1 SGHTA, CDR2 FQGNSA. The CDR3 bases are TGTGCCAGCCACAGGGGGAACTATGGCTACACCTTC. The encoded protein is CASHRGNYGYTF.